The TCR beta chain described here comes from a study of cytomegalovirus exposure and HLA in healthy donors. This CDR3 has 16 amino acids. The germline V and J ends were trimmed by 6 bases and 1 base, with 18 bases remaining between them. Germline V gives CDR1 SNHLY, CDR2 FYNNEI. Vbeta (60) and Jbeta (13) primers were used in the PCR. Data came from immunoSEQ multiplex PCR; TCRdb stores just in-frame clones and leaves some out. The table lists 200,000 to 250,000 clones, approximately 78% of them singletons. The chain has TRBV2 and TRBJ1-2; possibly TRBD1 for D (5 bases). The receptor's source is a middle-aged woman in good health and CMV-seronegative. Sequencing input: PBMCs. The CDR3: CASSEQETAFNYGYTF. The CDR3 region has the DNA TGTGCCAGCAGCGAACAGGAAACAGCTTTTAACTATGGCTACACCTTC.